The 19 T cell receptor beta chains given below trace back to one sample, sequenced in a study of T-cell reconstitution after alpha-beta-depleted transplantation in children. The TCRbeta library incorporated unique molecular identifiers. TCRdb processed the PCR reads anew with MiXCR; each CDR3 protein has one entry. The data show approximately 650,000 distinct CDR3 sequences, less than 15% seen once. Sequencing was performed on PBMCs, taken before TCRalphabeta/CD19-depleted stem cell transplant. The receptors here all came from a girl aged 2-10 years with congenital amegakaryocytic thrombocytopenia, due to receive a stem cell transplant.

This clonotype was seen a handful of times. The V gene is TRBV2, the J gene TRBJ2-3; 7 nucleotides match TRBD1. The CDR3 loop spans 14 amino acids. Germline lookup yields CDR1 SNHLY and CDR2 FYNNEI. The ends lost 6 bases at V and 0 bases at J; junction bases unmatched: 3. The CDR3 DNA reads TGTGCCAGCAGGACAGGGATAAGCACAGATACGCAGTATTTT. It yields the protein CASRTGISTDTQYF.

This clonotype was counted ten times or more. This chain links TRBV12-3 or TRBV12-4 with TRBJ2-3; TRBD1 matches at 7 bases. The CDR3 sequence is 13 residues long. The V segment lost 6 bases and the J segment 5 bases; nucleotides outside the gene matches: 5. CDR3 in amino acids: CASRYRGGDTQYF. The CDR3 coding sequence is TGTGCCAGCAGGTACAGGGGCGGAGATACGCAGTATTTT.

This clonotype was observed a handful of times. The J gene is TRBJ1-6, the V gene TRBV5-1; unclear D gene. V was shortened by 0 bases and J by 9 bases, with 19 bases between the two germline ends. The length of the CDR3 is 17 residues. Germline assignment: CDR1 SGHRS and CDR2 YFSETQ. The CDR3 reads CASSLAAAGKTSSPLHF. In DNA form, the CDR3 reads TGCGCCAGCAGCTTGGCGGCCGCCGGGAAGACGAGTTCACCCCTCCACTTT.

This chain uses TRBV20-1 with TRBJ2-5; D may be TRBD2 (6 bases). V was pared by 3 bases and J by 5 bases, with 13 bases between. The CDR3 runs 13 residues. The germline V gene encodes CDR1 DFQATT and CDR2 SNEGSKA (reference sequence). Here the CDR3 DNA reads TGCAGTGCTAGCAGCCCGGGGGTGGAGACCCAGTACTTC. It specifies CSASSPGVETQYF.

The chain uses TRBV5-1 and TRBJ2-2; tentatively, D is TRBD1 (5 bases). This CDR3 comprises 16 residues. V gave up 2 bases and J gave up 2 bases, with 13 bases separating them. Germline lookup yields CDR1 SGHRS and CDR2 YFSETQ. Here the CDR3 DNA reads TGCGCCAGCAGCTTTAACCAGGGTAGAAACACCGGGGAGCTGTTTTTT. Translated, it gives CASSFNQGRNTGELFF.

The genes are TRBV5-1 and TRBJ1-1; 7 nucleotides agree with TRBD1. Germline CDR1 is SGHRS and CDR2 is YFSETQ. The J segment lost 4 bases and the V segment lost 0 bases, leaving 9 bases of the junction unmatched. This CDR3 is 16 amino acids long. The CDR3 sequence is CASSLARDSYATEAFF. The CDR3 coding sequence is TGCGCCAGCAGCTTGGCCAGGGACAGCTACGCCACTGAAGCTTTCTTT. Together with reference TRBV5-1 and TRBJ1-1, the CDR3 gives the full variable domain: KAGVTQTPRYLIKTRGQQVTLSCSPISGHRSVSWYQQTPGQGLQFLFEYFSETQRNKGNFPGRFSGRQFSNSRSEMNVSTLELGDSALYLCASSLARDSYATEAFFGQGTRLTVV.

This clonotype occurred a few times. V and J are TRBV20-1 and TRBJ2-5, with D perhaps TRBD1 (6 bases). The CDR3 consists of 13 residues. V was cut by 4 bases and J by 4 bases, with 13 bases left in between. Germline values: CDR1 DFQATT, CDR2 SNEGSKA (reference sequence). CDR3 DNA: TGCAGTGCTATTGCAGGGGCCGGAGAGACCCAGTACTTC. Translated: CSAIAGAGETQYF.

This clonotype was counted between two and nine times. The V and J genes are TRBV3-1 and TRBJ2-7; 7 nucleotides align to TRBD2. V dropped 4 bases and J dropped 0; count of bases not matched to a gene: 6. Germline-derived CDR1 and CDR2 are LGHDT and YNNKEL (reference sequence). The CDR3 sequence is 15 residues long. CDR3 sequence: CASSPRDYPSYEQYF. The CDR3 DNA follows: TGTGCCAGCAGCCCTCGGGACTACCCCTCCTACGAGCAGTACTTC.

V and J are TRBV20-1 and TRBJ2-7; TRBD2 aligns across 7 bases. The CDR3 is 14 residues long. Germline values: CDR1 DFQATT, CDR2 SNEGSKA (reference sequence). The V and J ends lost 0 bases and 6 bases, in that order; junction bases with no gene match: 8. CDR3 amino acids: CSAREGRGEAEQYF. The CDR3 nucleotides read TGCAGTGCTAGAGAGGGGAGGGGAGAGGCCGAGCAGTACTTC.

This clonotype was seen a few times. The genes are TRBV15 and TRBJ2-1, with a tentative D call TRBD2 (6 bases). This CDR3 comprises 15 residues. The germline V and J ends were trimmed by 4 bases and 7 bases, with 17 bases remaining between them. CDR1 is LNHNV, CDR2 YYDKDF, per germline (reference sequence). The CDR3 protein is CATSKEGLGMNEQFF. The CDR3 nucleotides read TGTGCCACCAGCAAGGAGGGCCTAGGAATGAATGAGCAGTTCTTC.

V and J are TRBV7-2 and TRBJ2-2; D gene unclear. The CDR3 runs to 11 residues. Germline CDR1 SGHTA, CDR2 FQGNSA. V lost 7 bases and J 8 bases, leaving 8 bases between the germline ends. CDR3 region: CASTLGGELFF. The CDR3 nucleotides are TGTGCCAGCACCCTCGGGGGGGAGCTGTTTTTT.

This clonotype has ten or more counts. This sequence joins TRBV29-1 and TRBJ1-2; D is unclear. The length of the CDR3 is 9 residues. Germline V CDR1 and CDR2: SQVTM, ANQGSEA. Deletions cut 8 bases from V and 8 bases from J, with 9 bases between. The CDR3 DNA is TGCAGCCCGGCGAGGGGCTACACCTTC. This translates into CSPARGYTF.

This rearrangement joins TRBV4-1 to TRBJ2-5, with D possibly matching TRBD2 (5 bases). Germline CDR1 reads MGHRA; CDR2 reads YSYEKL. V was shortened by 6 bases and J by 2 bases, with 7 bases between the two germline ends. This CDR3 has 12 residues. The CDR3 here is CASRDWQETQYF. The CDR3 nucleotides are TGCGCCAGCAGGGACTGGCAAGAGACCCAGTACTTC.

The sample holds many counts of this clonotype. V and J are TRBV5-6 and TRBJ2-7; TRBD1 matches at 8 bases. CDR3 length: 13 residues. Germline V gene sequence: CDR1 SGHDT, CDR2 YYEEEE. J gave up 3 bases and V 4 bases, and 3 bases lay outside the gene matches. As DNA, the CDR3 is TGTGCCAGCAGCAGGGGACAGGTCTACGAGCAGTACTTC. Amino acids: CASSRGQVYEQYF.

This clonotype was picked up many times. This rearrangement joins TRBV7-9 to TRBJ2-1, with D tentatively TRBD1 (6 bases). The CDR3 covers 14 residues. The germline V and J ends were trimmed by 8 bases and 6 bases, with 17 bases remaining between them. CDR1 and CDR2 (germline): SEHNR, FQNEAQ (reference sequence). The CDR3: CASQPGAWGNEQFF. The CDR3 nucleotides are TGTGCCAGCCAACCAGGGGCGTGGGGCAATGAGCAGTTCTTC.

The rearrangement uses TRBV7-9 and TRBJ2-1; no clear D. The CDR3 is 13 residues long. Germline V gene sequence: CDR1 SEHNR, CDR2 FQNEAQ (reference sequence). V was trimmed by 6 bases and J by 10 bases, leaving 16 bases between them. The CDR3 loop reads CASSYYIAGEQFF. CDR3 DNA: TGTGCCAGCAGTTACTACATAGCTGGCGAGCAGTTCTTC.

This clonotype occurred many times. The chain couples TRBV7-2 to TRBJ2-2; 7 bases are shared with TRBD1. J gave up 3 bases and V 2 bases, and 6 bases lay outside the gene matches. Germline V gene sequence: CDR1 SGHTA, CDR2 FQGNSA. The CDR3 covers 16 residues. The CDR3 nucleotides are TGTGCCAGCAGCTTAAGAGGGGGCCTCGACACCGGGGAGCTGTTTTTT. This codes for CASSLRGGLDTGELFF.

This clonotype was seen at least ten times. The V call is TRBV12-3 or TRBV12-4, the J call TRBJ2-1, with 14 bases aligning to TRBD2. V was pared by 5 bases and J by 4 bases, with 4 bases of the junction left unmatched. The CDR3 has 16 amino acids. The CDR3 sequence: CASSRLAGGVYNEQFF. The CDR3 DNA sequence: TGTGCCAGCAGTCGACTAGCGGGAGGGGTATACAATGAGCAGTTCTTC.

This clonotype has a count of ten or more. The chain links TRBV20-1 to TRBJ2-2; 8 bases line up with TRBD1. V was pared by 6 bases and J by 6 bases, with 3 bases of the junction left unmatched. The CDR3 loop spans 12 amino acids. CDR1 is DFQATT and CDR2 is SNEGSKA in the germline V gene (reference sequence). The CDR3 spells CSATQGAGELFF. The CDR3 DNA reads TGCAGTGCGACACAGGGGGCCGGGGAGCTGTTTTTT.